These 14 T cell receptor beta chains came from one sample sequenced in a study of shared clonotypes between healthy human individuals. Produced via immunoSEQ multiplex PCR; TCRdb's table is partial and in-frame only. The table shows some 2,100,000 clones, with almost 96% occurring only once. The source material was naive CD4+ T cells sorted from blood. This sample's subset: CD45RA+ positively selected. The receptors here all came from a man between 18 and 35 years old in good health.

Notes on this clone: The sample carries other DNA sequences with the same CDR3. DNA of the CDR3: TGTGCCAGCAGCAGGACAGACACTGAAGCTTTCTTT. Its translation is CASSRTDTEAFF. V and J are TRBV7-9 and TRBJ1-1; weak D call: TRBD1 (6 bases). CDR1 is SEHNR, CDR2 FQNEAQ, per germline (reference sequence). The CDR3 totals 12 residues. V lost 5 bases and J 3 bases, leaving 7 bases between the germline ends.

The CDR3: CASSSTGPSPLHF. Written as DNA, the CDR3 is TGTGCCAGCTCATCCACGGGTCCCTCACCCCTCCACTTT. The chain is built from TRBV18 and TRBJ1-6, with no clear D. The CDR3 is made up of 13 amino acids. Germline-derived CDR1 and CDR2 are KGHSH and LQKENI. Trimming cost V 5 bases and J 10 bases, with 12 bases left between them.

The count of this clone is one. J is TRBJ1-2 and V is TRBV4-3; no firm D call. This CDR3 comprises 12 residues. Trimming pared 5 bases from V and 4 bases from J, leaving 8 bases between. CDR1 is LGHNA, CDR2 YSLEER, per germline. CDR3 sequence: CASSSWAYGYTF. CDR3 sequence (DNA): TGCGCCAGCAGCTCTTGGGCCTATGGCTACACCTTC.

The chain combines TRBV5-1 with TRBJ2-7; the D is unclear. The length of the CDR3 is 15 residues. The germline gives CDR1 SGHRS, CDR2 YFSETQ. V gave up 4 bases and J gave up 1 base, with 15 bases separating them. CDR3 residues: CASSRDGQTSYEQYF. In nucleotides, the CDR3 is TGCGCCAGCAGCCGTGACGGCCAGACTTCCTACGAGCAGTACTTC.

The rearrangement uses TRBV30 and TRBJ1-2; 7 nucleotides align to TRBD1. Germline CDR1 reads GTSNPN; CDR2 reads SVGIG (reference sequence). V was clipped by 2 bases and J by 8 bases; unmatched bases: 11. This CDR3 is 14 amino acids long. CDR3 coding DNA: TGTGCCTGGAGTATCACCGACAGGGTGGGGGGCTACACCTTC. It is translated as CAWSITDRVGGYTF.

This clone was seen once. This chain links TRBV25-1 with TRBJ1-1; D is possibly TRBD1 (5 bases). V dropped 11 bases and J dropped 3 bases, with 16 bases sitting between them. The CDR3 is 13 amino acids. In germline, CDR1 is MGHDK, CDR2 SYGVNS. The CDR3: CAHKGASDTEAFF. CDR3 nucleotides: TGTGCCCACAAAGGGGCGTCGGACACTGAAGCTTTCTTT. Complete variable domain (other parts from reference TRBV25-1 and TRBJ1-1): EADIYQTPRYLVIGTGKKITLECSQTMGHDKMYWYQQDPGMELHLIHYSYGVNSTEKGDLSSESTVSRIRTEHFPLTLESARPSHTSQYLCAHKGASDTEAFFGQGTRLTVV.

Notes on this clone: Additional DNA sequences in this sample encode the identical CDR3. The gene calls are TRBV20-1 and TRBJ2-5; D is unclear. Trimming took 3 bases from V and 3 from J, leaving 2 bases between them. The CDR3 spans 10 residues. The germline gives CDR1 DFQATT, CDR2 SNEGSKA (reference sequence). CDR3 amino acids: CSAREETQYF. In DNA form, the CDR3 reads TGCAGTGCTAGGGAAGAGACCCAGTACTTC.

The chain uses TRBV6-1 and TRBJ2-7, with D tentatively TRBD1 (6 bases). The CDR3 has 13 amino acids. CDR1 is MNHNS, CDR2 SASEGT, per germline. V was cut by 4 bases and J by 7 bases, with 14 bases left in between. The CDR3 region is CASSVTGLGEQYF. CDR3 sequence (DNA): TGTGCCAGCAGTGTCACAGGGCTTGGGGAGCAGTACTTC.

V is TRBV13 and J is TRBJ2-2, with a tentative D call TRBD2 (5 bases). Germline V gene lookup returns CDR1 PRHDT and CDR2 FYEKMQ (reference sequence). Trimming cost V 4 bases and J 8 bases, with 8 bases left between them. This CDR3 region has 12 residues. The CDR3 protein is CASSSRAGELFF. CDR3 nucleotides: TGTGCCAGCAGCTCGAGGGCGGGGGAGCTGTTTTTT.

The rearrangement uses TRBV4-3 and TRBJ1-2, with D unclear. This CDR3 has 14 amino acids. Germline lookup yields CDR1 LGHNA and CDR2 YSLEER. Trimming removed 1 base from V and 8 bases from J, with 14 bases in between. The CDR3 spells CASSQVGGSYGYTF. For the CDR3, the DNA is TGCGCCAGCAGCCAAGTAGGAGGGAGTTACGGCTACACCTTC.

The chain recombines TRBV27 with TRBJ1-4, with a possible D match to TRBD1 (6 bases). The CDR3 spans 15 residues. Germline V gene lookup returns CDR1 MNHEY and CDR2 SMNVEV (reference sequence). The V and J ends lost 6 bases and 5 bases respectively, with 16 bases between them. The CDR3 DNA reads TGTGCCAGCAGGGGGAACAGGGCCCTGAATGAAAAACTGTTTTTT. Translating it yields CASRGNRALNEKLFF.

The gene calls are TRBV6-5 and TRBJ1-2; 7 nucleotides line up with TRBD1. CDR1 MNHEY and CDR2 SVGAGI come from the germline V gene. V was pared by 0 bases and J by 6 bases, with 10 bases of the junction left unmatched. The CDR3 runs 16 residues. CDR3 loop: CASSYSTRGQGDGYTF. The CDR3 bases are TGTGCCAGCAGTTACTCGACTCGGGGGCAGGGGGATGGCTACACCTTC.

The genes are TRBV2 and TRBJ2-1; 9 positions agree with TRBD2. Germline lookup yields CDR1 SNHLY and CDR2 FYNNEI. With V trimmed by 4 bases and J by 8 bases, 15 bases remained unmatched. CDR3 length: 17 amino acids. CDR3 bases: TGTGCCAGCAGTGTTGTGTCCCGTGGGACTAGCTCTTATGAGCAGTTCTTC. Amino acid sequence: CASSVVSRGTSSYEQFF.

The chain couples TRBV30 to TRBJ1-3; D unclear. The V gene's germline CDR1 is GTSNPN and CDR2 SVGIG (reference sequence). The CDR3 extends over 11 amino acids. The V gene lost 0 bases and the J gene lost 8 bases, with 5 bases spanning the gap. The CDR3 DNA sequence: TGTGCCTGGAGTGTAGAATACACCATATATTTT. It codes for CAWSVEYTIYF.